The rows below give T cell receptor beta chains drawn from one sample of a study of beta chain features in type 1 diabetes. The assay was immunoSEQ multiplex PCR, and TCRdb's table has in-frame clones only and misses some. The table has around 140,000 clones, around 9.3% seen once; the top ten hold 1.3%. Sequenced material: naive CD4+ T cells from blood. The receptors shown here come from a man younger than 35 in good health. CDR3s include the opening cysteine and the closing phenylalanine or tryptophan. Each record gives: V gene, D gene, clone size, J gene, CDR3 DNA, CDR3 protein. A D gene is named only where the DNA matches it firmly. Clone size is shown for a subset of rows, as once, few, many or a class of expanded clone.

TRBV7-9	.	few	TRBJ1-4	TGTGCCAGCAGCCCGTCGTACTTTGATCGGGGTGAAAAACTGTTTTTT	CASSPSYFDRGEKLFF
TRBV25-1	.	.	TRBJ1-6	TGTGCCAGCAGTGAATCCGTGACACTTAATTCACCCCTCCACTTT	CASSESVTLNSPLHF
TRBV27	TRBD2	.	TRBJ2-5	TGTGCCAGCAGTAGGACTAGCGGGGGTCAAGAGACCCAGTACTTC	CASSRTSGGQETQYF
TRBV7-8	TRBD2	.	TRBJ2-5	TGTGCCAGCAGGAGACTAGCGGGGGGGCGGACCCAGTACTTC	CASRRLAGGRTQYF
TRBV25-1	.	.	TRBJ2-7	TGTGCCAGCAGTGATCCCTCGGGGGTACTCCACGAGCAGTACTTC	CASSDPSGVLHEQYF
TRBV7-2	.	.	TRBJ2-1	TGTGCCAGCAGCTTAGCACTAGACAATGAGCAGTTCTTC	CASSLALDNEQFF
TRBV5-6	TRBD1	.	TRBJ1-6	TGTGCCAGCAGCTCCGACAGGGGCAGCTCACCCCTCCACTTT	CASSSDRGSSPLHF
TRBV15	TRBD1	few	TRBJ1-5	TGTGCCACCAGCAGAACGACAGGGGCCCATCAGCCCCAGCATTTT	CATSRTTGAHQPQHF
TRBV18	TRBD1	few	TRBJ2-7	TGTGCCAGCTCACCACGTCGGGACAGGGACAGCAACGAGCAGTACTTC	CASSPRRDRDSNEQYF
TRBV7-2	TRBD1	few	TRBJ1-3	TGTGCCAGCAGAAACCGGGACAGGGGAAACACCATATATTTT	CASRNRDRGNTIYF